The clone carrying this T cell receptor beta chain came up many times. Its antigen remains unidentified. 5'RACE template switching produced TCR cDNA carrying a universal primer site and UMIs. In TCRdb, the 5' RACE reads were re-called with MiXCR into one record per CDR3 protein. The sample lists 200,000 to 250,000 distinct CDR3 sequences; about 3% were seen once. The data derive from a study of T cells after yellow fever vaccination. Study overall: Fractions low in cell number were prepared with SMART-Seq v4 Ultra Low Input. Regarding the study as a whole: The booster saw the reappearance of most primary-vaccination clones (approximately 97% CD4, 88% CD8). Contaminating bulk clonotypes could be abundant in FACS-sorted repertoires.

The germline CDR1 and CDR2 sequences are DFQATT and SNEGSKA (reference sequence). This CDR3 region has 19 residues. The J segment lost 0 bases and the V segment lost 3 bases, leaving 16 bases of the junction unmatched. Sequenced material: CD4+ T cells sorted from PBMCs, taken 10 days after the yellow fever booster vaccination. This receptor was obtained from a man in his late teens or twenties who received the YFV17D yellow fever vaccine. V is TRBV20-1 and J is TRBJ2-5; 10 bases fit TRBD2. DNA for the CDR3: TGCAGTGCTAGCGGCCAGCGGGGGGGCAAATGGGAAAACCAAGAGACCCAGTACTTC. Amino acids: CSASGQRGGKWENQETQYF.